The 20 T cell receptor beta chains below come from one sample, sequenced in a study of OX40 agonist ivuxolimab in advanced cancers. The table came from immunoSEQ multiplex PCR; TCRdb's copy has only in-frame clones and leaves some out. The repertoire holds some 130,000 clones, with about 93% as singletons. Sample: CD4+ or CD8+ T cells sorted from blood, taken in a trial of the OX40 agonist ivuxolimab. The receptors shown here come from an adult with an advanced solid tumor such as melanoma, head and neck, liver or kidney cancer.

The chain recombines TRBV7-2 with TRBJ2-7; maybe TRBD2 (5 bases). Deletions cut 4 bases from V and 3 bases from J, with 10 bases between. Germline loops: CDR1 SGHTA, CDR2 FQGNSA. The CDR3 length is 13 residues. The CDR3 region is CASSSQRFYEQYF. The CDR3 region has the DNA TGTGCCAGCAGCTCCCAGCGGTTCTACGAGCAGTACTTC.

The rearrangement uses TRBV7-8 and TRBJ1-1; possible D gene TRBD1, 6 bases. Germline CDR1 is SGHVS and CDR2 is FQNEAQ. V was pared by 2 bases and J by 8 bases, with 18 bases between. The CDR3 has 15 amino acids. CDR3 coding DNA: TGTGCCAGCAGCTTACTAAGAGGGGGGATCGGGGAAGCTTTCTTT. Translated: CASSLLRGGIGEAFF.

V gene TRBV11-2 combines with J gene TRBJ2-1; a weak D match, TRBD1 (6 bases). The CDR3 has 13 amino acids. Trimming left V 7 bases short and J 7 bases short, with 14 bases between. Germline CDR1 SGHAT, CDR2 FQNNGV. The CDR3 sequence: CASTPWQGNEQFF. The CDR3 DNA is TGTGCCAGCACCCCTTGGCAGGGGAATGAGCAGTTCTTC.

J is TRBJ1-4 and V is TRBV5-1; weak D call: TRBD1 (6 bases). Germline V gene lookup returns CDR1 SGHRS and CDR2 YFSETQ. Trimming left V 0 bases short and J 5 bases short, with 8 bases between. This CDR3 spans 14 amino acids. The CDR3 region is CASSLDGGNEKLFF. CDR3 nucleotides: TGCGCCAGCAGCTTGGACGGGGGCAATGAAAAACTGTTTTTT.

DNA of the CDR3: TGTGCCAGCAGCTTGCTGGACATCCGGCGATCGGAGCAGTTCTTC. The encoded protein is CASSLLDIRRSEQFF. This sequence joins TRBV5-6 and TRBJ2-1; a weak D match, TRBD1 (5 bases). CDR1 and CDR2 from the germline V gene are SGHDT and YYEEEE. Deletions cut 1 base from V and 10 bases from J, with 18 bases between. There are 15 residues in the CDR3. Complete variable domain (other parts from reference TRBV5-6 and TRBJ2-1): DAGVTQSPTHLIKTRGQQVTLRCSPKSGHDTVSWYQQALGQGPQFIFQYYEEEERQRGNFPDRFSGHQFPNYSSELNVNALLLGDSALYLCASSLLDIRRSEQFFGPGTRLTVL.

The CDR3 here is CASSLVAGGMTDTQYF. The DNA of the CDR3 is TGCGCCAGCAGCTTGGTAGCAGGGGGGATGACAGATACGCAGTATTTT. The chain carries TRBV5-1 and TRBJ2-3; TRBD1 might be the D (7 bases). Germline V gives CDR1 SGHRS, CDR2 YFSETQ. V was trimmed by 0 bases and J by 3 bases, leaving 14 bases between them. The CDR3 has 16 amino acids.

The chain employs TRBV6-6 and TRBJ1-5; unclear D gene. The CDR3 spans 15 residues. Germline assignment: CDR1 MNHNY and CDR2 SVGAGI (reference sequence). V lost 6 bases to trimming and J lost 3 bases, with 15 bases between them. CDR3 in amino acids: CASSPLLGLNQPQHF. CDR3 DNA: TGTGCCAGCAGCCCCCTCCTAGGGCTCAATCAGCCCCAGCATTTT.

The chain is built from TRBV11-2 and TRBJ2-1; D may be TRBD1 or TRBD2 (6 bases each). The CDR3 totals 14 residues. Germline-derived CDR1 and CDR2 are SGHAT and FQNNGV. Deletions cut 4 bases from V and 7 bases from J, with 14 bases between. The CDR3 sequence: CASSSLGGWNEQFF. CDR3 coding DNA: TGTGCCAGCAGCTCCCTAGGGGGGTGGAATGAGCAGTTCTTC. Full variable domain (outside the CDR3, taken from reference TRBV11-2 and TRBJ2-1): EAGVAQSPRYKIIEKRQSVAFWCNPISGHATLYWYQQILGQGPKLLIQFQNNGVVDDSQLPKDRFSAERLKGVDSTLKIQPAKLEDSAVYLCASSSLGGWNEQFFGPGTRLTVL.

The rearrangement joins TRBV5-6 to TRBJ2-2, with 12 bases that match TRBD1. V lost 1 base, J lost 2 bases, and 3 bases stayed unmatched. The CDR3 is 17 residues long. Germline assignment: CDR1 SGHDT and CDR2 YYEEEE. CDR3 in amino acids: CASSLWGQGANTGELFF. Written as DNA, the CDR3 is TGTGCCAGCAGCTTGTGGGGACAGGGGGCTAACACCGGGGAGCTGTTTTTT.

Only a few counts were recorded for this clone. The chain has TRBV7-9 and TRBJ1-6, with TRBD1 as a possible D gene (5 bases). The CDR3 is 14 amino acids. Germline V gives CDR1 SEHNR, CDR2 FQNEAQ (reference sequence). Trimming pared 1 base from V and 6 bases from J, leaving 7 bases between. In DNA, the CDR3 is TGTGCCAGCAGCTTAGACAGGCGTAATTCACCCCTCCACTTT. Translation: CASSLDRRNSPLHF.

This clone was seen once. The chain combines TRBV5-4 with TRBJ1-2, with D unresolved. CDR1 SGHNT and CDR2 YYREEE come from the germline V gene (reference sequence). Deletions cut 0 bases from V and 0 bases from J, with 6 bases between. CDR3 size: 14 residues. CDR3 DNA: TGTGCCAGCAGCTTGGGGGCGGCTAACTATGGCTACACCTTC. Amino acids: CASSLGAANYGYTF.

The DNA for the CDR3 is TGTGCCAGCAGCGTTAGACTAGCGGGGGCCCCTAGGAACCAAGAGACCCAGTACTTC. It specifies CASSVRLAGAPRNQETQYF. The chain joins TRBV9 to TRBJ2-5, with 12 bases fitting TRBD2. The CDR3 runs 19 residues. Germline values: CDR1 SGDLS, CDR2 YYNGEE. J was trimmed by 0 bases and V by 2 bases; bases with no gene match: 11. Full variable domain (missing parts from reference TRBV9 and TRBJ2-5): DSGVTQTPKHLITATGQRVTLRCSPRSGDLSVYWYQQSLDQGLQFLIQYYNGEERAKGNILERFSAQQFPDLHSELNLSSLELGDSALYFCASSVRLAGAPRNQETQYFGPGTRLLVL.

This chain uses TRBV9 with TRBJ1-2; no firm D call. Per germline, CDR1 SGDLS and CDR2 YYNGEE. V was clipped by 4 bases and J by 2 bases, with 12 bases between them. This CDR3 comprises 14 residues. The CDR3 region has the DNA TGTGCCAGCAGCCAGCAAGGGTCCAACTATGGCTACACCTTC. This encodes CASSQQGSNYGYTF. Full variable domain (outside the CDR3, taken from reference TRBV9 and TRBJ1-2): DSGVTQTPKHLITATGQRVTLRCSPRSGDLSVYWYQQSLDQGLQFLIQYYNGEERAKGNILERFSAQQFPDLHSELNLSSLELGDSALYFCASSQQGSNYGYTFGSGTRLTVV.

The rearrangement uses TRBV7-3 and TRBJ2-3; maybe TRBD2 (6 bases). The V end lost 5 bases, the J end lost 6 bases, and 18 bases lay between the germline ends. The CDR3 runs 15 residues. CDR1 is SGHTA and CDR2 is FQGTGA in the germline V gene. CDR3 sequence: CASSPQPQGGDTQYF. The CDR3 coding sequence is TGTGCCAGCAGCCCCCAACCCCAGGGAGGTGATACGCAGTATTTT.

The chain's CDR3 is CASRTGGTGELFF. Here the CDR3 DNA reads TGTGCCAGCAGGACAGGGGGCACCGGGGAGCTGTTTTTT. This chain links TRBV5-6 with TRBJ2-2; 9 positions match TRBD1. V lost 5 bases, J lost 4 bases, and 0 bases stayed unmatched. Germline-derived CDR1 and CDR2 are SGHDT and YYEEEE. The CDR3 runs to 13 residues.

The CDR3 loop reads CASSLRVRGDSYGYTF. The CDR3 region has the DNA TGTGCCAGCAGCTTAAGGGTGAGAGGGGACAGCTATGGCTACACCTTC. The genes are TRBV7-8 and TRBJ1-2, with TRBD1 matching over 7 bases. Trimming cost V 2 bases and J 4 bases; bases outside gene matches: 10. This CDR3 has 16 residues. Germline V gives CDR1 SGHVS, CDR2 FQNEAQ.

The gene calls are TRBV6-5 and TRBJ1-1, with a possible D match to TRBD1 (5 bases). The CDR3 loop spans 15 amino acids. The germline V gene encodes CDR1 MNHEY and CDR2 SVGAGI. Deletions cut 10 bases from V and 0 bases from J, with 18 bases between. CDR3 sequence reads: CATKGPGVLNTEAFF. The CDR3 nucleotides are TGTGCCACCAAGGGTCCGGGGGTCTTGAACACTGAAGCTTTCTTT.

The table lists this clone with a count of one. One end of the junction varies from germline; a read error may be responsible. V gene TRBV6-5 combines with J gene TRBJ2-7; D uncertain. Germline-derived CDR1 and CDR2 are MNHEY and SVGAGI. The CDR3 totals 11 residues. CDR3 nucleotide sequence: TGTGCCAGCAGTGACCCCGCCGTGCCGCACTTC. Protein product: CASSDPAVPHF.

CDR3 coding DNA: TGTGCCAGCAACACGGGACAGCTAGGATCCTACGAAGCTTTCTTT. This translates into CASNTGQLGSYEAFF. The chain joins TRBV7-3 to TRBJ1-1; TRBD1 matches at 7 bases. Germline V lookup: CDR1 SGHTA, CDR2 FQGTGA. V trimming: 7 bases; J trimming: 8 bases; junction bases outside the gene matches: 16. The CDR3 loop spans 15 amino acids.

V usage is TRBV4-3 and J usage is TRBJ2-7, with a weak D call TRBD2 (6 bases). V gave up 0 bases and J gave up 0 bases, with 12 bases separating them. CDR3 length: 16 residues. Germline V gene data show CDR1 as LGHNA and CDR2 as YSLEER. CDR3 region: CASSQDPGRASYEQYF. CDR3 DNA sequence: TGCGCCAGCAGCCAAGATCCCGGGAGAGCCTCCTACGAGCAGTACTTC.